These T cell receptor beta chains were read from a single sample in a study of control samples from healthy donors and cancer patients. The assay was immunoSEQ multiplex PCR, and TCRdb's table has in-frame clones only and misses some. The sample yields approximately 69,000 clones, around nine tenths seen once. Sequenced material: PBMCs. These receptors were obtained from a man aged 55 to 70 with colorectal cancer. Both conserved end residues are part of each CDR3. The order of the fields is clone size, D gene, J gene, V gene, CDR3 DNA, CDR3 protein. The D gene is left open where the match is weak. Clone size is shown for a subset of rows, as once, few, many or a class of expanded clone.

>-|-|TRBJ2-1|TRBV7-8
TGTGCCAGCAGCCCAGGGGGGGATGAGCAGTTCTTC
CASSPGGDEQFF
>-|-|TRBJ2-4|TRBV29-1
TGCAGCGTTGAAGGCAGGGGTCTAGCCAAAAACATTCAGTACTTC
CSVEGRGLAKNIQYF
>-|TRBD1|TRBJ2-7|TRBV5-4
TGTGCCACGGGACAGGGCAGCTCCTACGAGCAGTACTTC
CATGQGSSYEQYF
>once|-|TRBJ2-7|TRBV11-2
TGTGCCAGCAAACTGGCTGGGACCTACGAGCAGTACTTC
CASKLAGTYEQYF
>-|-|TRBJ1-2|TRBV5-1
TGCGCCAGCAGCTTGGTTGTGGGCCCAACTTATGGCTACACCTTC
CASSLVVGPTYGYTF
>-|-|TRBJ2-7|TRBV4-2
TGTGCCAGCAGCCAAGCCGGGACGGACCCCTACGAGCAGTACTTC
CASSQAGTDPYEQYF
>-|-|TRBJ1-2|TRBV5-1
TGCGCCAGCAGCTTTGCCCCCCCCCGGCACGATGCTCCCACCTTC
CASSFAPPRHDAPTF
>-|TRBD1|TRBJ1-4|TRBV2
TGTGCCAGCAGTAGACAGGGCCTGGCGACTGAAAAACTGTTTTTT
CASSRQGLATEKLFF
>-|TRBD2|TRBJ2-5|TRBV9
TGTGCCAGCAGCGTAGGCGGGGGGGCCAGGGAGACCCAGTACTTC
CASSVGGGARETQYF
>-|-|TRBJ1-3|TRBV29-1
TGCAGCGCCGGATCCACAGGACTTTCTGGAAACACCATATATTTT
CSAGSTGLSGNTIYF
>once|TRBD2|TRBJ2-1|TRBV5-1
TGCGCCAGCAGCTTACTAGCGGGGGGCGACAATGAGCAGTTCTTC
CASSLLAGGDNEQFF
>-|TRBD1|TRBJ1-2|TRBV2
TGTGCCAGAGCAAGGCAGGGGGCTTTTTATGGCTACACCTTC
CARARQGAFYGYTF
>-|-|TRBJ2-1|TRBV6-6
TGTGCCAGCACCGCGCGGCAGGGGTCCTCCAATGAGCAGTTCTTC
CASTARQGSSNEQFF
>-|TRBD2|TRBJ2-3|TRBV9
TGTGCCAGCAGCGTAGGGACGACCCAGCGGGGGACAGATACGCAGTATTTT
CASSVGTTQRGTDTQYF
>-|-|TRBJ1-2|TRBV5-6
TGTGCCAGCAGCTTGCCCGGGGCAGCTAACTATGGCTACACCTTC
CASSLPGAANYGYTF